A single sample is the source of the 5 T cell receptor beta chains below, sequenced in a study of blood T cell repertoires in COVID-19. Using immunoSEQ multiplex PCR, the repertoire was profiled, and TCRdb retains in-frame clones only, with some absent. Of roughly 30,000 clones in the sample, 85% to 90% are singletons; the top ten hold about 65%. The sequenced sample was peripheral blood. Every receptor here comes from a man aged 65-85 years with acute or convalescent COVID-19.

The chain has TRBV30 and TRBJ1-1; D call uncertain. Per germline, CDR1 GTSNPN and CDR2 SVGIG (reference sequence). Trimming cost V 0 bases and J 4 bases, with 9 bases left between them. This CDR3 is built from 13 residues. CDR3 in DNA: TGTGCCTGGAGTGTTACTCGTGGCACTGAAGCTTTCTTT. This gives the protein CAWSVTRGTEAFF.

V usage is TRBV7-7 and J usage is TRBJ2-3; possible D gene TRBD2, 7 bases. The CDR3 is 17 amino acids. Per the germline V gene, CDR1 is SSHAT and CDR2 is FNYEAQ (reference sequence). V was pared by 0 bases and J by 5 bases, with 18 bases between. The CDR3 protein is CASSLAMRGRGRDTQYF. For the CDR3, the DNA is TGTGCCAGCAGCTTAGCGATGAGGGGGAGGGGGAGAGATACGCAGTATTTT. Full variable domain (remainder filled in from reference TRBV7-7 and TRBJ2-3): GAGVSQSPRYKVTKRGQDVTLRCDPISSHATLYWYQQALGQGPEFLTYFNYEAQPDKSGLPSDRFSAERPEGSISTLTIQRTEQRDSAMYRCASSLAMRGRGRDTQYFGPGTRLTVL.

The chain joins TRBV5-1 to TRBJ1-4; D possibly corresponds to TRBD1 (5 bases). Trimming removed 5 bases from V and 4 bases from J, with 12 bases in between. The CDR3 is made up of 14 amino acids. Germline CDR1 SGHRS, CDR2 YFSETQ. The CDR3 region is CASSRQTLNEKLFF. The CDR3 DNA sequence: TGCGCCAGCAGTCGACAGACTCTTAATGAAAAACTGTTTTTT.

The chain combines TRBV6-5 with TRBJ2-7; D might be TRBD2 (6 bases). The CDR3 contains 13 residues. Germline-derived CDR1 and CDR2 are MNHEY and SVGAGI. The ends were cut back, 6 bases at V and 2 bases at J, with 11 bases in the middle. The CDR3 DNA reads TGTGCCAGCAGACGGGAGAGCGCCTACGAGCAGTACTTC. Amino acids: CASRRESAYEQYF.

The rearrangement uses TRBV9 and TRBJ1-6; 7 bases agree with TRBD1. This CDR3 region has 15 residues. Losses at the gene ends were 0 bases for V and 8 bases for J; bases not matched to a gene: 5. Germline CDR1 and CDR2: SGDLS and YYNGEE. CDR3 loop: CASSVGQGGYSPLHF. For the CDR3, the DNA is TGTGCCAGCAGCGTAGGACAGGGCGGATATTCACCCCTCCACTTT.